These T cell receptor beta chains were read from a single sample in a study of blood T cell repertoires in COVID-19. Clones were read by immunoSEQ multiplex PCR, and TCRdb kept only the in-frame ones, dropping some. The sample has 100,000 or so clones, roughly 76% seen once. The sample was peripheral blood. These receptors originate from a human donor in a cohort sampled during active COVID-19. The CDR3 runs from the conserved cysteine through the conserved F or W. Fields, in order: CDR3 protein, V gene, J gene.

CDR3 protein: CASSPQTSGVGDTQYF; V gene: TRBV9; J gene: TRBJ2-3
CDR3 protein: CASNGLAGEQYF; V gene: TRBV19; J gene: TRBJ2-7
CDR3 protein: CASSVGAGGPYEQYF; V gene: TRBV2; J gene: TRBJ2-7
CDR3 protein: CASSFRSGDNEKLFF; V gene: TRBV11-2; J gene: TRBJ1-4
CDR3 protein: CASSLHFATVSGNTIYF; V gene: TRBV7-9; J gene: TRBJ1-3
CDR3 protein: CASSKLAGTDTQYF; V gene: TRBV6-5; J gene: TRBJ2-3
CDR3 protein: CASSELLGGAGGYTF; V gene: TRBV7-2; J gene: TRBJ1-2
CDR3 protein: CASSLQFQETQYF; V gene: TRBV7-2; J gene: TRBJ2-5
CDR3 protein: CASSQEGGRASDEQFF; V gene: TRBV3-1/TRBV3-2; J gene: TRBJ2-1
CDR3 protein: CAWSFRNTEAFF; V gene: TRBV30; J gene: TRBJ1-1
CDR3 protein: CASRGQGTGAYEQYF; V gene: TRBV27; J gene: TRBJ2-7
CDR3 protein: CASSLARRSTGELFF; V gene: TRBV7-2; J gene: TRBJ2-2
CDR3 protein: CASSPGTGGVGTEAFF; V gene: TRBV5-1; J gene: TRBJ1-1
CDR3 protein: CASSPRPGHVYEQYF; V gene: TRBV19; J gene: TRBJ2-7
CDR3 protein: CASSAGTGGTGELFF; V gene: TRBV19; J gene: TRBJ2-2
CDR3 protein: CASSPARGNQPQHF; V gene: TRBV6-2/TRBV6-3; J gene: TRBJ1-5
CDR3 protein: CASSVSREGNEQFF; V gene: TRBV6-4; J gene: TRBJ2-1
CDR3 protein: CASMEAGNTEAFF; V gene: TRBV27; J gene: TRBJ1-1
CDR3 protein: CASSLSGLAGFTGELFF; V gene: TRBV27; J gene: TRBJ2-2
CDR3 protein: CASSYLVAYEQYF; V gene: TRBV6-2/TRBV6-3; J gene: TRBJ2-7